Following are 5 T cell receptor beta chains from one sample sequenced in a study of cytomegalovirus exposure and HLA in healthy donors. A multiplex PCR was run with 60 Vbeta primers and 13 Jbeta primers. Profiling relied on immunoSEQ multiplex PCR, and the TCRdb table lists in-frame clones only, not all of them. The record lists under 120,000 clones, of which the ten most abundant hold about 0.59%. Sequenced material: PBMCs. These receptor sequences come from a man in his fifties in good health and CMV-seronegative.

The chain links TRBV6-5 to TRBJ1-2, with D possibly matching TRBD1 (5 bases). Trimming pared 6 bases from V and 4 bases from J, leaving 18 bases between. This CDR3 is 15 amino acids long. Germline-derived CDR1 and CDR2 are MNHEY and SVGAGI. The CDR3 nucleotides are TGTGCCAGCAGGGCTTCCCGGGGGTTTAGCTATGGCTACACCTTC. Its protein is CASRASRGFSYGYTF.

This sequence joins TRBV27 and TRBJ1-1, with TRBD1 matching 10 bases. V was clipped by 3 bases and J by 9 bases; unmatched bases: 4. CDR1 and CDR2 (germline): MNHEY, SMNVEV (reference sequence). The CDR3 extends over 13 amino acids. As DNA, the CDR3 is TGTGCCAGCAGTTTGCGACAGGGGGCACAAGCTTTCTTT. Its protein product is CASSLRQGAQAFF.

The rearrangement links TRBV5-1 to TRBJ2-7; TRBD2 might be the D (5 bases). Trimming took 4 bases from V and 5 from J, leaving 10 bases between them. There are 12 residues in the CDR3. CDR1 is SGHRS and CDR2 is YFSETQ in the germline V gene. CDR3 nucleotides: TGCGCCAGCAGCCTGGCGGGTGACGAGCAGTACTTC. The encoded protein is CASSLAGDEQYF.

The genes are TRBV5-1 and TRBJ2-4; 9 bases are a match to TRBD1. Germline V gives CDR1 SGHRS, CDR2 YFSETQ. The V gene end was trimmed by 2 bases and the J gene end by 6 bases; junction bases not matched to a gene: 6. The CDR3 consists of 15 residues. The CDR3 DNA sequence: TGCGCCAGCAGCTTCGGGGGACAGGGTACAAACATTCAGTACTTC. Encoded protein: CASSFGGQGTNIQYF.

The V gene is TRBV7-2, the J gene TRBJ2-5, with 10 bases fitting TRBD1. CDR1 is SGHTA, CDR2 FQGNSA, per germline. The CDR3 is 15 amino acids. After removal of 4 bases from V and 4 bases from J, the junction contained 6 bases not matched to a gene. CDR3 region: CASSSDRGRLETQYF. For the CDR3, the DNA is TGTGCCAGCAGCTCAGACAGGGGGCGATTAGAGACCCAGTACTTC.